A selection of T cell receptor beta chains follows, all from one sample in a study of cytomegalovirus exposure and HLA in healthy donors. Measured with immunoSEQ multiplex PCR; TCRdb has only the in-frame clones, and not every one. The table shows fewer than 130,000 clones, with approximately 82% occurring only once. Sample: PBMCs. The source of these receptors is a young man in good health and CMV-seropositive. CDR3s include the opening cysteine and the closing phenylalanine or tryptophan. The D gene is left open where the match is weak. For some rows the clone size is stated as once, few or many, or as a class when expanded; others skip it.

abundance,j_gene,v_gene,d_gene,len,CDR3nt,CDR3aa
NA,TRBJ2-5,TRBV9,TRBD2,16,TGTGCCAGCAGCGCTCCACTAGCGGGGGGCGAAGAGACCCAGTACTTC,CASSAPLAGGEETQYF
NA,TRBJ2-7,TRBV7-2,NA,13,TGTGCCAGCAGCTTAATGTCTGCGCGCGAGCAGTACTTC,CASSLMSAREQYF
NA,TRBJ1-2,TRBV7-3,NA,15,TGTGCCAGCAGCTTAAGGGGGGGACACAACTATGGCTACACCTTC,CASSLRGGHNYGYTF
NA,TRBJ2-5,TRBV18,TRBD1,14,TGTGCCAGCTCACCATTGACAGGGGAAGAGACCCAGTACTTC,CASSPLTGEETQYF
NA,TRBJ2-3,TRBV5-1,NA,15,TGCGCCAGCAGCCCGACATCCGTCCGGGGAGATACGCAGTATTTT,CASSPTSVRGDTQYF
once,TRBJ2-3,TRBV30,NA,14,TGTGCCTGGACCGACCAGGGTTTAGCAGATACGCAGTATTTT,CAWTDQGLADTQYF
NA,TRBJ1-1,TRBV6-5,NA,15,TGTGCCAGCAAATACAGGGTAGGAATGAACACTGAAGCTTTCTTT,CASKYRVGMNTEAFF
NA,TRBJ1-3,TRBV5-5,NA,15,TGTGCCAGCAGCAGAACACAGGGACCAGGAAACACCATATATTTT,CASSRTQGPGNTIYF
NA,TRBJ2-7,TRBV6-1,TRBD1,13,TGTGCCAGCAGTGAAAGGGGGCCCCACGAGCAGTACTTC,CASSERGPHEQYF
NA,TRBJ2-7,TRBV30,NA,12,TGTGCCTGGAGTGTTACTCTACGGGGGCAGTACTTC,CAWSVTLRGQYF
NA,TRBJ1-3,TRBV7-8,TRBD1,18,TGTGCCAGCAGCGCTGATCTTTGGACAGGACTTTCTGGAAACACCATATATTTT,CASSADLWTGLSGNTIYF
few,TRBJ2-2,TRBV19,NA,13,TGTGCCAGTAGTATACGGGACACCGGGGAGCTGTTTTTT,CASSIRDTGELFF
NA,TRBJ2-6,TRBV4-1,NA,18,TGCGCCAGCAGCCAAGATGGGCAGGGTCTGGCTGGGGCCAACGTCCTGACTTTC,CASSQDGQGLAGANVLTF
NA,TRBJ2-7,TRBV9,NA,14,TGTGCCTCTCTGAGATTACTAGAAACCTACGAGCAGTACTTC,CASLRLLETYEQYF
once,TRBJ1-5,TRBV27,TRBD1,16,TGTGCCAGCAGCCCAACCTCGCCCAGGGGGCTCCAGCCCCAGCATTTT,CASSPTSPRGLQPQHF
NA,TRBJ1-1,TRBV4-1,NA,16,TGCGCCAGCAGCCAAGCGCCAGAGCCACTAAACACTGAAGCTTTCTTT,CASSQAPEPLNTEAFF
NA,TRBJ1-2,TRBV7-9,NA,14,TGTGCCAGCAGCTTGGGCCGGATTAACTATGGCTACACCTTC,CASSLGRINYGYTF
NA,TRBJ1-5,TRBV25-1,TRBD1,15,TGTGCCAGCAGTGATTCGGGACAGGGGACTAAGCCCCAGCATTTT,CASSDSGQGTKPQHF
NA,TRBJ1-1,TRBV10-2,NA,13,TGCGCCAGCAGTGTTGGCCCTCCCGCTGAAGCTTTCTTT,CASSVGPPAEAFF